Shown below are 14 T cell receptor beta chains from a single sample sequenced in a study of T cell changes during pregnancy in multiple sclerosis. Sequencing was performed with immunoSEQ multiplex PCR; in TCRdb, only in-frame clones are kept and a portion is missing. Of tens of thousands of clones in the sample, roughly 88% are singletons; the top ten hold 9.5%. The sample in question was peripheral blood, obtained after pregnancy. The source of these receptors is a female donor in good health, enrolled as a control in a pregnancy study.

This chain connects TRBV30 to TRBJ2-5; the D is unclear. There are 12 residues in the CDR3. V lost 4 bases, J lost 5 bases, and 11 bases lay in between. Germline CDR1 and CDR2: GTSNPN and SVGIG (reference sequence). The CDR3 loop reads CAWNLGSETQYF. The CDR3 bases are TGTGCCTGGAACCTCGGTTCCGAGACCCAGTACTTC.

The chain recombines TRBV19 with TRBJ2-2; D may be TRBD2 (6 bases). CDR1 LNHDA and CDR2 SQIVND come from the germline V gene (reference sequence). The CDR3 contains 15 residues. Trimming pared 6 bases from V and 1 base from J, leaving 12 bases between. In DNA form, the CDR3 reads TGTGCCAGTAGCGACGGGGGTCTGAACACCGGGGAGCTGTTTTTT. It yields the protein CASSDGGLNTGELFF.

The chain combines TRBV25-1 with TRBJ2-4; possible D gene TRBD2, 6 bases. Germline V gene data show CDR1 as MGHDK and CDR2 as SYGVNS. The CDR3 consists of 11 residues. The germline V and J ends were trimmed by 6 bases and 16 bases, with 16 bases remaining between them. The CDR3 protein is CASRRDSYPYF. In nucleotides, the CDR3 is TGTGCCAGCAGGAGGGACTCTTACCCTTACTTC.

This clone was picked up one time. DNA of the CDR3: TGTGCCAGCAGCTTAGGATTTAGCTTAAACACCGGGGAGCTGTTTTTT. Translated: CASSLGFSLNTGELFF. This chain links TRBV7-9 with TRBJ2-2; D is uncertain. Germline V gene data show CDR1 as SEHNR and CDR2 as FQNEAQ (reference sequence). Trimming took 1 base from V and 2 from J, leaving 11 bases between them. This CDR3 has 16 residues. Complete variable domain (other parts from reference TRBV7-9 and TRBJ2-2): DTGVSQNPRHKITKRGQNVTFRCDPISEHNRLYWYRQTLGQGPEFLTYFQNEAQLEKSRLLSDRFSAERPKGSFSTLEIQRTEQGDSAMYLCASSLGFSLNTGELFFGEGSRLTVL.

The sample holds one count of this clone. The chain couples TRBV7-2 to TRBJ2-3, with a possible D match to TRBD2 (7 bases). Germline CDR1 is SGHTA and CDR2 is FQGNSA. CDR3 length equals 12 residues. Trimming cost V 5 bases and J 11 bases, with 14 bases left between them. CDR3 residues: CASSPRGRGQYF. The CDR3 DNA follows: TGTGCCAGCAGCCCGCGGGGGCGGGGGCAGTATTTT.

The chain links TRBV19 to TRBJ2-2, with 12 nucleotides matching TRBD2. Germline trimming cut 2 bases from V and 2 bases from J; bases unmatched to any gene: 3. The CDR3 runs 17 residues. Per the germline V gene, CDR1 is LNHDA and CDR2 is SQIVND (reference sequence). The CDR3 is CASSILAGGINTGELFF. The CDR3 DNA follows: TGTGCCAGTAGTATACTAGCGGGGGGGATAAACACCGGGGAGCTGTTTTTT.

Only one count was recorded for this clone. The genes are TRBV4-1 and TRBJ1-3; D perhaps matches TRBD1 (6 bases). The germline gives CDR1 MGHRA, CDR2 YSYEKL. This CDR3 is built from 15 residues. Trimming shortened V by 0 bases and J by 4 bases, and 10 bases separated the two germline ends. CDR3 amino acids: CASSQDWTAGNTIYF. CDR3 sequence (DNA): TGCGCCAGCAGCCAAGATTGGACAGCCGGAAACACCATATATTTT.

The CDR3 spells CASSQDSVMNTEAFF. In DNA, the CDR3 is TGCGCCAGCAGCCAAGATTCAGTTATGAACACTGAAGCTTTCTTT. The rearrangement links TRBV4-3 to TRBJ1-1; no reliable D call. V was clipped by 0 bases and J by 0 bases, with 8 bases between them. The CDR3 consists of 15 residues. Germline V gene data show CDR1 as LGHNA and CDR2 as YSLEER.

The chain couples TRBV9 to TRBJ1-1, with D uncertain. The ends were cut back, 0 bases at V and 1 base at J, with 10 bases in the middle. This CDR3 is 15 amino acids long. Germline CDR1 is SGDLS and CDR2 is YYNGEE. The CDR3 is CASSVDLRSNTEAFF. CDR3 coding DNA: TGTGCCAGCAGCGTAGATCTTCGGTCGAACACTGAAGCTTTCTTT.

The CDR3 DNA sequence: TGTGCCACCAGCAGAGCGGGAGATACGCAGTATTTT. Protein: CATSRAGDTQYF. The J gene is TRBJ2-3, the V gene TRBV15; no clear D. CDR1 LNHNV and CDR2 YYDKDF come from the germline V gene (reference sequence). CDR3 length equals 12 residues. The V end lost 1 base, the J end lost 5 bases, and 4 bases lay between the germline ends.

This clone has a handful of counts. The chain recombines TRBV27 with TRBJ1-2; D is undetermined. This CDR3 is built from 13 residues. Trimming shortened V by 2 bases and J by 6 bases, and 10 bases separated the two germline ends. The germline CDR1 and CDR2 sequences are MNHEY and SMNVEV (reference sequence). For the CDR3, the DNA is TGTGCCAGCAGTTTAGGGAGGGCCCATGGCTACACCTTC. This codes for CASSLGRAHGYTF.

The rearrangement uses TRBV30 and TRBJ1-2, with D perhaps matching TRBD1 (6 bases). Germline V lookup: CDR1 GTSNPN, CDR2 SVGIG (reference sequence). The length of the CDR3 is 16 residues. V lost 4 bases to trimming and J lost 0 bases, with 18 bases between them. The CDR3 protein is CAWNRVRGPSNYGYTF. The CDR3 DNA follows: TGTGCCTGGAACCGTGTCAGGGGCCCCTCTAACTATGGCTACACCTTC.

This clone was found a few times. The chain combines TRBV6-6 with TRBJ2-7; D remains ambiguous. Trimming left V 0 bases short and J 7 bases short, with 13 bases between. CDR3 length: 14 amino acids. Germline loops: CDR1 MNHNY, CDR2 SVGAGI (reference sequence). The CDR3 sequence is CASSYSTASREQYF. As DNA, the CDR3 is TGTGCCAGCAGTTACTCCACAGCCAGCCGGGAGCAGTACTTC.

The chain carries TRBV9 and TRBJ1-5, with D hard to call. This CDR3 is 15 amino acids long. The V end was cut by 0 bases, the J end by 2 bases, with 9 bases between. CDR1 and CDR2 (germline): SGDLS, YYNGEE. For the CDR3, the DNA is TGTGCCAGCAGCGTAGATGGCGAGGGCAATCAGCCCCAGCATTTT. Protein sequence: CASSVDGEGNQPQHF.